This T cell receptor beta chain was identified in a study of T cell responses to AZD1222 COVID-19 vaccine. Here immunoSEQ multiplex PCR was the method, and the copy in TCRdb shows in-frame clones only, minus some. The repertoire consists of roughly 150,000 clones, with 70% to 90% occurring once and the leading ten covering around 3.4%. V lost 6 bases to trimming and J lost 4 bases, with 12 bases between them. This CDR3 is 13 amino acids long. Germline assignment: CDR1 MNHEY and CDR2 SVGAGI. The chain carries TRBV6-5 and TRBJ1-1; a weak D match, TRBD1 (5 bases). The TCR originated in an adult in good health. This specimen consisted of peripheral blood, obtained on day 0 of MenACWY control vaccination. Here the CDR3 reads CASRRDPGTEAFF. CDR3 DNA sequence: TGTGCCAGCAGACGGGACCCGGGCACTGAAGCTTTCTTT.